The 13 T cell receptor beta chains reported below all come from one sample, sequenced in a study of beta chain features in type 1 diabetes. Every bit of the isolated RNA underwent reverse transcription, so sequencing read expressed TCRB transcripts. Only in-frame clones appear in the TCRdb table, and some are missing; sequencing was by immunoSEQ multiplex PCR. The sample records about 360,000 clones, 10% to 15% being singletons. The source material was naive CD4+ T cells from blood. All receptors come from a man younger than 30 in good health.

The genes are TRBV7-9 and TRBJ2-6, with 8 positions matching TRBD2. The ends lost 1 base at V and 0 bases at J; junction bases unmatched: 8. Looked up from germline, CDR1 is SEHNR and CDR2 is FQNEAQ (reference sequence). The CDR3 covers 19 residues. CDR3 nucleotide sequence: TGTGCCAGCAGCTTAGAACGTCCCAGCGGGAGCTCTGGGGCCAACGTCCTGACTTTC. Protein sequence: CASSLERPSGSSGANVLTF.

In this sample, this clone turned up a few times. This chain connects TRBV6-5 to TRBJ1-1; 7 bases map to TRBD1. Germline V gene lookup returns CDR1 MNHEY and CDR2 SVGAGI. The CDR3 has 11 residues. The junction had 2 bases not matched to a gene; V was cut back by 6 bases and J by 7 bases. CDR3 region: CASRRGHEAFF. CDR3 sequence (DNA): TGTGCCAGCAGAAGGGGGCATGAAGCTTTCTTT.

This clone was counted only a few times. V is TRBV4-3 and J is TRBJ1-4; 7 nucleotides line up with TRBD1. The CDR3 contains 17 residues. Trimming at V came to 4 bases and at J to 1 base, leaving 9 bases not matched to a gene. Germline assignment: CDR1 LGHNA and CDR2 YSLEER. The CDR3, as DNA: TGCGCCAGCAGCCCAGACAGGGTCCGGGTAACTAATGAAAAACTGTTTTTT. It codes for CASSPDRVRVTNEKLFF.

This clone was detected ten times or more. V usage is TRBV29-1 and J usage is TRBJ2-3; D is unclear. The germline gives CDR1 SQVTM, CDR2 ANQGSEA. The V end was cut by 4 bases, the J end by 0 bases, with 8 bases between. The CDR3 runs 13 residues. The CDR3 region is CSVGRPSTDTQYF. The CDR3 DNA is TGCAGCGTTGGGAGACCTAGCACAGATACGCAGTATTTT.

This clone was observed a handful of times. This rearrangement joins TRBV27 to TRBJ2-5, with D maybe TRBD2 (7 bases). The V and J ends lost 2 bases and 5 bases respectively, with 18 bases between them. This CDR3 region has 16 residues. The germline CDR1 and CDR2 sequences are MNHEY and SMNVEV (reference sequence). As DNA, the CDR3 is TGTGCCAGCAGTTTACTGGGGGCGGGAGTTGAGGAGACCCAGTACTTC. Protein sequence: CASSLLGAGVEETQYF.

This clone was observed a few times. This chain links TRBV5-4 with TRBJ1-2, with D possibly matching TRBD1 (5 bases). The CDR3 has 15 residues. The germline V and J ends were trimmed by 0 bases and 0 bases, with 9 bases remaining between them. CDR1 is SGHNT, CDR2 YYREEE, per germline (reference sequence). As DNA, the CDR3 is TGTGCCAGCAGCTTGGGGGGGGATGCTAACTATGGCTACACCTTC. This gives the protein CASSLGGDANYGYTF.

This clone was picked up a small number of times. This chain joins TRBV7-2 and TRBJ2-1, with D maybe TRBD1 (7 bases). V lost 4 bases and J lost 6, with 13 bases in between. There are 14 residues in the CDR3. Germline values: CDR1 SGHTA, CDR2 FQGNSA. The CDR3 sequence: CASSWQEGANEQFF. The DNA of the CDR3 is TGTGCCAGCAGCTGGCAGGAGGGGGCCAATGAGCAGTTCTTC.

This clone was counted a few times. This sample includes further DNA sequences coding for the same CDR3. The V call is TRBV27, the J call TRBJ2-7; 8 positions agree with TRBD2. Germline V gene sequence: CDR1 MNHEY, CDR2 SMNVEV (reference sequence). The CDR3 runs 14 residues. The trim removed 1 base at V and 4 bases at J, leaving 3 bases unmatched. Written as DNA, the CDR3 is TGTGCCAGCAGTTTATTAGCGGGATCTTACGAGCAGTACTTC. This sequence encodes CASSLLAGSYEQYF.

The rearrangement uses TRBV19 and TRBJ1-5; D may be TRBD1 (5 bases). The CDR3 length is 12 residues. The germline gives CDR1 LNHDA, CDR2 SQIVND (reference sequence). The V end was cut by 9 bases, the J end by 6 bases, with 12 bases between. As DNA, the CDR3 is TGTGCCAGCAGGGCCGGGGGTCAGCCCCAGCATTTT. This sequence encodes CASRAGGQPQHF.

This clone was observed a few times. V and J are TRBV28 and TRBJ1-2; D remains ambiguous. V shed 2 bases and J shed 1 base, with 8 bases lying between them. The CDR3 is made up of 14 amino acids. Looked up from germline, CDR1 is MDHEN and CDR2 is SYDVKM. This chain's CDR3 is CASSLIPDNYGYTF. The CDR3 DNA is TGTGCCAGCAGTTTAATTCCAGATAACTATGGCTACACCTTC.

The V call is TRBV25-1, the J call TRBJ2-7; D call uncertain. Per germline, CDR1 MGHDK and CDR2 SYGVNS. The CDR3 covers 15 residues. Trimming shortened V by 0 bases and J by 2 bases, and 11 bases separated the two germline ends. CDR3 amino acids: CASSEYTPATYEQYF. The CDR3 DNA sequence: TGTGCCAGCAGTGAATATACCCCCGCTACCTACGAGCAGTACTTC.

The chain employs TRBV6-5 and TRBJ1-3, with TRBD1 identical over 10 bases. The CDR3 spans 14 residues. J lost 10 bases, V lost 6 bases, and 9 bases had no gene match. Germline V gene lookup returns CDR1 MNHEY and CDR2 SVGAGI. The CDR3 DNA follows: TGTGCCAGCAGAGGGACAGGGGAGTTCGGGACCATATATTTT. Protein sequence: CASRGTGEFGTIYF.

The CDR3 DNA follows: TGTGCCAGCAGCCGGCCCTGGACAGGGAGCACTGAAGCTTTCTTT. Residues: CASSRPWTGSTEAFF. The V and J genes are TRBV5-4 and TRBJ1-1; 8 bases are shared with TRBD1. V was pared by 4 bases and J by 4 bases, with 9 bases of the junction left unmatched. The CDR3 sequence is 15 residues long. Germline values: CDR1 SGHNT, CDR2 YYREEE (reference sequence). The full variable domain, in which reference TRBV5-4 and TRBJ1-1 provide the parts outside the CDR3, is ETGVTQSPTHLIKTRGQQVTLRCSSQSGHNTVSWYQQALGQGPQFIFQYYREEENGRGNFPPRFSGLQFPNYSSELNVNALELDDSALYLCASSRPWTGSTEAFFGQGTRLTVV.